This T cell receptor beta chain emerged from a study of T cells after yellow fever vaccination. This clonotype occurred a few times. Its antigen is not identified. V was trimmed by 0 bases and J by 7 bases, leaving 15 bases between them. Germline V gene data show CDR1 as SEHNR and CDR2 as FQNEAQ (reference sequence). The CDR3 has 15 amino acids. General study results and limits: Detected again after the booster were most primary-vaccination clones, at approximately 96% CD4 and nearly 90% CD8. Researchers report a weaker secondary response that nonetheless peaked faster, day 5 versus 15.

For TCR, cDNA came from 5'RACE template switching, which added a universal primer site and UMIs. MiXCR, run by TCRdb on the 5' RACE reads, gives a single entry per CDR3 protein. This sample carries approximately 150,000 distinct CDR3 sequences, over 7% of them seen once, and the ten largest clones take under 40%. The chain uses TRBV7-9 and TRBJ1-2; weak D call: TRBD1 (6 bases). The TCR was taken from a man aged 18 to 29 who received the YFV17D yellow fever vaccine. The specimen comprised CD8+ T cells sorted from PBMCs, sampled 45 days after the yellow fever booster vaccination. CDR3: CASSLAGTKFLGYTF. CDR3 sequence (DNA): TGTGCCAGCAGCTTAGCCGGGACAAAATTCCTTGGCTACACCTTC.